A single sample is the source of the 28 T cell receptor beta chains below, sequenced in a study of T-cell reconstitution after alpha-beta-depleted transplantation in children. Preparation of the TCRbeta library used unique molecular identifiers. TCRdb redid the calling of the PCR reads with MiXCR, one entry per CDR3 protein. In the table there are roughly 300,000 distinct CDR3 sequences, around a tenth of which are singletons. This material consisted of peripheral blood, taken 180 days after TCRalphabeta/CD19-depleted stem cell transplant. All receptors derive from a male patient between 2 and 10 years old who had a stem cell transplant for chronic granulomatous disease, so the T cells may come from the graft donor.

In its sample, this clonotype was seen many times. The gene calls are TRBV15 and TRBJ2-5, with D tentatively TRBD1 (5 bases). The CDR3 sequence is 14 residues long. The V end lost 0 bases, the J end lost 2 bases, and 7 bases lay between the germline ends. Germline lookup yields CDR1 LNHNV and CDR2 YYDKDF (reference sequence). CDR3 bases: TGTGCCACCAGCAGAGATAGGACACAAGAGACCCAGTACTTC. Its protein is CATSRDRTQETQYF.

In its sample, this clonotype was seen many times. The chain uses TRBV6-2 or TRBV6-3 and TRBJ2-1; 11 bases are shared with TRBD2. The length of the CDR3 is 17 residues. Unmatched junction bases numbered 14, after V lost 4 bases and J lost 9 bases. CDR1 and CDR2 from the germline V gene are MNHEY and SVGEGT. The CDR3 reads CASSSPTSGSPWGEQFF. CDR3 in DNA: TGTGCCAGCAGTTCCCCCACTAGCGGGAGCCCCTGGGGTGAGCAGTTCTTC.

Note on this clonotype: A much bigger clone sits one base away, suggesting this may be a read error. This chain joins TRBV20-1 and TRBJ2-5, with D perhaps TRBD1 or TRBD2 (5 bases each). The CDR3 runs to 14 residues. Germline V gives CDR1 DFQATT, CDR2 SNEGSKA (reference sequence). V shed 8 bases and J shed 2 bases, with 18 bases lying between them. CDR3: CSLTVVGPQETQYF. The CDR3 DNA is TGCAGTCTTACTGTAGTGGGACCACAAGAGACCCAGTACTTC.

This clonotype was detected ten times or more. The gene calls are TRBV7-2 and TRBJ2-7; possibly TRBD1 or TRBD2 for D (5 bases each). This CDR3 has 15 amino acids. V shed 5 bases and J shed 2 bases, with 16 bases lying between them. Germline CDR1 SGHTA, CDR2 FQGNSA. The CDR3: CASSAMGTGPYEQYF. The CDR3 DNA follows: TGTGCCAGCAGCGCAATGGGGACGGGACCCTACGAGCAGTACTTC.

Many counts were recorded for this clonotype. The gene calls are TRBV9 and TRBJ2-2; D gene ambiguous. The CDR3 covers 13 residues. CDR1 and CDR2 (germline): SGDLS, YYNGEE. Trimming took 3 bases from V and 7 from J, leaving 10 bases between them. CDR3 sequence reads: CASSEFQSGELFF. As DNA, the CDR3 is TGTGCCAGCAGCGAATTCCAGAGCGGGGAGCTGTTTTTT.

Concerning this clonotype: Because the CDR3 is missing its conserved closing phenylalanine or tryptophan, this is likely a read error. The chain employs TRBV29-1 and TRBJ2-4, with D hard to call. V was pared by 6 bases and J by 3 bases, with 12 bases between. CDR3 length: 13 amino acids. Germline V CDR1 and CDR2: SQVTM, ANQGSEA. CDR3 protein: CSVDGWGKNIQYL. CDR3 sequence (DNA): TGCAGCGTCGATGGTTGGGGCAAAAACATTCAGTACCTC.

The table lists this clonotype with many counts. The chain carries TRBV28 and TRBJ1-1; D call uncertain. Germline CDR1 MDHEN, CDR2 SYDVKM. Between the trimmed V and J ends, which lost 8 bases and 7 bases, there was a span of 14 bases. This CDR3 region has 12 residues. The CDR3 loop reads CASLLMPFEAFF. DNA of the CDR3: TGTGCCAGCTTACTCATGCCTTTTGAAGCTTTCTTT.

By proportion, this clonotype is medium-sized. The chain joins TRBV12-3 or TRBV12-4 to TRBJ2-2; the D is unclear. Trimming removed 3 bases at V and 5 bases at J, with 7 bases between. CDR3 length: 13 amino acids. CDR3 amino acids: CASSFVRTGELFF. The CDR3 nucleotides read TGTGCCAGCAGTTTCGTACGAACCGGGGAGCTGTTTTTT.

This clonotype has a count of ten or more. The chain joins TRBV15 to TRBJ2-7, with D perhaps matching TRBD2 (6 bases). The CDR3 runs to 12 residues. Trimming shortened V by 4 bases and J by 5 bases, and 9 bases separated the two germline ends. CDR1 and CDR2 from the germline V gene are LNHNV and YYDKDF (reference sequence). CDR3 sequence (DNA): TGTGCCACCAGCACTTGGGAGGACGAGCAGTACTTC. Amino acid sequence: CATSTWEDEQYF.

This clonotype was seen repeatedly, ten times or more. This chain links TRBV29-1 with TRBJ2-7, with 12 positions matching TRBD1. CDR3 length equals 15 residues. The ends lost 7 bases at V and 5 bases at J; junction bases unmatched: 12. Per the germline V gene, CDR1 is SQVTM and CDR2 is ANQGSEA. CDR3 DNA: TGCAGCGGGGCCGAGGGACAGGGGGCTCCCCACGAGCAGTACTTC. This codes for CSGAEGQGAPHEQYF.

This clonotype was seen ten or more times. This chain uses TRBV13 with TRBJ1-1, with a weak D call TRBD1 (5 bases). Germline V gene data show CDR1 as PRHDT and CDR2 as FYEKMQ (reference sequence). V lost 5 bases, J lost 0 bases, and 10 bases lay in between. This CDR3 has 14 residues. For the CDR3, the DNA is TGTGCCAGCAGCACTAGACAGTTGAACACTGAAGCTTTCTTT. Translation: CASSTRQLNTEAFF.

This clonotype came up many times. The chain carries TRBV27 and TRBJ2-7; 7 nucleotides align to TRBD1. The germline CDR1 and CDR2 sequences are MNHEY and SMNVEV (reference sequence). V shed 8 bases and J 0 bases; nucleotides not matched to a gene: 1. The CDR3 covers 12 residues. CDR3 DNA sequence: TGTGCCAGCCGGGACAGCTCCTACGAGCAGTACTTC. This translates into CASRDSSYEQYF.

This clonotype was seen ten or more times. This chain connects TRBV11-1 to TRBJ2-6, with D perhaps TRBD1 or TRBD2 (5 bases each). V was clipped by 0 bases and J by 0 bases, with 18 bases between them. CDR3 length: 20 amino acids. Per the germline V gene, CDR1 is SGHAT and CDR2 is FQDESV (reference sequence). CDR3 loop: CASSLAAGRVLFSGANVLTF. The CDR3 nucleotides are TGTGCCAGCAGCTTAGCGGCGGGCAGGGTCCTCTTCTCTGGGGCCAACGTCCTGACTTTC.

The V and J genes are TRBV5-1 and TRBJ2-3; 8 positions match TRBD2. The V segment lost 2 bases and the J segment 1 base; nucleotides outside the gene matches: 3. There are 15 residues in the CDR3. Germline values: CDR1 SGHRS, CDR2 YFSETQ. The CDR3 is CASSFGTSRTDTQYF. CDR3 bases: TGCGCCAGCAGCTTCGGGACTAGTCGCACAGATACGCAGTATTTT.

This clonotype has more than one count but fewer than ten. The chain combines TRBV4-2 with TRBJ2-7, with 7 bases that match TRBD2. Germline V gene sequence: CDR1 LGHNA, CDR2 YNFKEQ. The CDR3 runs 16 residues. V lost 0 bases, J lost 0 bases, and 5 bases stayed unmatched. CDR3 sequence: CASSQERDYPSYEQYF. The CDR3 DNA is TGTGCCAGCAGCCAAGAAAGGGACTATCCCTCCTACGAGCAGTACTTC.

This clonotype was seen at least ten times. The genes are TRBV7-9 and TRBJ2-7; D remains ambiguous. Germline V lookup: CDR1 SEHNR, CDR2 FQNEAQ (reference sequence). The CDR3 totals 14 residues. The V and J ends lost 1 base and 3 bases respectively, with 10 bases between them. The chain's CDR3 is CASSLDWQNYEQYF. As DNA, the CDR3 is TGTGCCAGCAGCTTAGACTGGCAAAACTACGAGCAGTACTTC.

This clonotype has at least ten counts. The chain carries TRBV20-1 and TRBJ2-3; maybe TRBD2 (5 bases). Trimming stripped 1 base from V and 6 bases from J, with 14 bases between. Per the germline V gene, CDR1 is DFQATT and CDR2 is SNEGSKA (reference sequence). The CDR3 covers 14 residues. Here the CDR3 reads CSARGSGTTDTQYF. In DNA form, the CDR3 reads TGCAGTGCTAGAGGAAGCGGAACCACGGATACGCAGTATTTT.

The DNA for the CDR3 is TGTGCCAGTAGTCCCCCTCCGTACAATGAGCAGTTCTTC. Translating it yields CASSPPPYNEQFF. V and J are TRBV19 and TRBJ2-1; unclear D gene. CDR3 length: 13 residues. The V end was cut by 5 bases, the J end by 4 bases, with 9 bases between. Germline V gives CDR1 LNHDA, CDR2 SQIVND (reference sequence).

A note on this clonotype: This sequence may be a read error, since a much larger clone differs from it by one base. This chain uses TRBV20-1 with TRBJ1-5, with 7 bases matching TRBD1. The V and J ends lost 5 bases and 1 base, in that order; junction bases with no gene match: 8. Germline-derived CDR1 and CDR2 are DFQATT and SNEGSKA (reference sequence). There are 15 residues in the CDR3. The CDR3 here is CSARTGVLSNQPQHF. CDR3 nucleotides: TGCAGTGCTCGAACAGGGGTCCTCAGCAATCAGCCCCAGCATTTT.

The table lists this clonotype with many counts. This chain connects TRBV18 to TRBJ2-7; unclear D gene. Trimming removed 3 bases from V and 6 bases from J, with 6 bases in between. The CDR3 totals 11 residues. Germline assignment: CDR1 KGHSH and CDR2 LQKENI. CDR3 residues: CASSPSAEQYF. The CDR3 coding sequence is TGTGCCAGCTCACCGAGCGCCGAGCAGTACTTC.

This clonotype has at least ten counts. The chain uses TRBV3-1 and TRBJ2-3, with 12 nucleotides matching TRBD2. Germline V lookup: CDR1 LGHDT, CDR2 YNNKEL (reference sequence). J lost 0 bases, V lost 1 base, and 5 bases had no gene match. The CDR3 runs to 18 residues. Written as DNA, the CDR3 is TGTGCCAGCAGCCAAGGGACTAGCGGGGCAAAAAGCACAGATACGCAGTATTTT. This encodes CASSQGTSGAKSTDTQYF.

This clonotype was seen ten or more times. This rearrangement joins TRBV6-5 to TRBJ1-5, with TRBD1 matching 11 bases. This CDR3 is built from 13 residues. V was pared by 7 bases and J by 5 bases, with 1 base of the junction left unmatched. The germline CDR1 and CDR2 sequences are MNHEY and SVGAGI. In nucleotides, the CDR3 is TGTGCCAGCATGGACAGGGGGCATCAGCCCCAGCATTTT. Translation gives CASMDRGHQPQHF.

At least ten counts were recorded for this clonotype. The rearrangement links TRBV20-1 to TRBJ2-3; TRBD2 matches at 10 bases. V lost 4 bases and J lost 4; bases outside the gene matches: 14. The CDR3 has 17 amino acids. Germline V lookup: CDR1 DFQATT, CDR2 SNEGSKA (reference sequence). Here the CDR3 DNA reads TGCAGTGCTATGGGGGAGTGGTTAGCGGGAGGCCCAGATACGCAGTATTTT. Translating it yields CSAMGEWLAGGPDTQYF.

This clonotype was seen at least ten times. This chain joins TRBV5-1 and TRBJ2-1; TRBD2 matches at 7 bases. Trimming at V came to 1 base and at J to 6 bases, leaving 10 bases not matched to a gene. CDR1 and CDR2 (germline): SGHRS, YFSETQ. CDR3 length: 16 amino acids. CDR3 sequence reads: CASSLTAEGGGNEQFF. The CDR3 bases are TGCGCCAGCAGCTTGACTGCTGAGGGCGGGGGCAATGAGCAGTTCTTC.

This clonotype showed up many times. The chain uses TRBV5-6 and TRBJ2-7; 8 positions match TRBD2. Germline values: CDR1 SGHDT, CDR2 YYEEEE. Trimming cost V 1 base and J 6 bases; bases outside gene matches: 9. The CDR3 consists of 15 residues. CDR3 loop: CASSLPLAEKGEQYF. The DNA for the CDR3 is TGTGCCAGCAGCTTGCCACTAGCGGAGAAGGGCGAGCAGTACTTC. Full variable domain (remainder filled in from reference TRBV5-6 and TRBJ2-7): DAGVTQSPTHLIKTRGQQVTLRCSPKSGHDTVSWYQQALGQGPQFIFQYYEEEERQRGNFPDRFSGHQFPNYSSELNVNALLLGDSALYLCASSLPLAEKGEQYFGPGTRLTVT.

This clonotype was seen many times. The V gene is TRBV4-2, the J gene TRBJ2-1; 7 bases map to TRBD2. The V and J ends lost 0 bases and 8 bases, in that order; junction bases with no gene match: 13. Germline V gene lookup returns CDR1 LGHNA and CDR2 YNFKEQ. This CDR3 spans 17 amino acids. In DNA form, the CDR3 reads TGTGCCAGCAGCCAAGAAAGGTCAAGCGGGGTACCCGATGAGCAGTTCTTC. It is translated as CASSQERSSGVPDEQFF.

To note about this clonotype: This sequence may be a read error, since a much larger clone differs from it by one base. The chain couples TRBV4-1 to TRBJ2-1, with 11 bases that match TRBD2. CDR3 size: 17 residues. V lost 5 bases and J lost 8; bases outside the gene matches: 14. CDR1 is MGHRA and CDR2 is YSYEKL in the germline V gene. The CDR3 loop reads CASSDIAVLAGVDEQFF. DNA of the CDR3: TGCGCCAGCAGCGATATAGCCGTACTAGCGGGAGTCGATGAGCAGTTCTTC.

This clonotype was counted ten times or more. The chain has TRBV20-1 and TRBJ2-3; tentatively, D is TRBD2 (6 bases). CDR3 length equals 12 residues. The germline CDR1 and CDR2 sequences are DFQATT and SNEGSKA (reference sequence). Between the trimmed V and J ends, which lost 5 bases and 2 bases, there was a span of 8 bases. CDR3 region: CSARGTTDTQYF. CDR3 sequence (DNA): TGCAGTGCTCGGGGGACCACAGATACGCAGTATTTT.